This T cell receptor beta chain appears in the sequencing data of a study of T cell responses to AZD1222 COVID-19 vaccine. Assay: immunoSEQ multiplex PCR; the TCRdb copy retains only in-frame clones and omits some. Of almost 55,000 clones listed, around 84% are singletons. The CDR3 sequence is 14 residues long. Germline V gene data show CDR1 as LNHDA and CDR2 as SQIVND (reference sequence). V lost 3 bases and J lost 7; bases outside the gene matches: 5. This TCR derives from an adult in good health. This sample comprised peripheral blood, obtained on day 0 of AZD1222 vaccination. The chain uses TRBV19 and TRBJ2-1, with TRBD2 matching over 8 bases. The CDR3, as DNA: TGTGCCAGTAGTATTTCCCGGGAGGGGAATGAGCAGTTCTTC. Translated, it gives CASSISREGNEQFF.